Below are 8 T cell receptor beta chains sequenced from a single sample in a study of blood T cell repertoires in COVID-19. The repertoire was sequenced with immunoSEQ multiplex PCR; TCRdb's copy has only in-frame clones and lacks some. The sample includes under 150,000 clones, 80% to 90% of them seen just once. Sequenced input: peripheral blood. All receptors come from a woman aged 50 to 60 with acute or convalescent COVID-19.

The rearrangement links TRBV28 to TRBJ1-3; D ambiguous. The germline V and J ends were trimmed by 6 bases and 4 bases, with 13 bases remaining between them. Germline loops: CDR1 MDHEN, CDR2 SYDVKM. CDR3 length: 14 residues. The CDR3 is CASSPGVGGNTIYF. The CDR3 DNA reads TGTGCCAGCAGCCCCGGAGTTGGAGGAAACACCATATATTTT.

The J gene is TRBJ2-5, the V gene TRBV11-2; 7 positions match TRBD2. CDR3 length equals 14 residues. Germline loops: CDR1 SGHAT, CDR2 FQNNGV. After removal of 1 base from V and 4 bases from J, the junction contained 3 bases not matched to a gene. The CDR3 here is CASSLGAGTETQYF. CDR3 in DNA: TGTGCCAGCAGCTTAGGAGCGGGGACAGAGACCCAGTACTTC.

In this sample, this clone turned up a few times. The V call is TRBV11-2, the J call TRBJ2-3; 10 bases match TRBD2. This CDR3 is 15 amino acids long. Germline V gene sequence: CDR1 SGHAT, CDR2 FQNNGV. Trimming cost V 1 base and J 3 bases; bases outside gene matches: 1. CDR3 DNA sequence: TGTGCCAGCAGCTTAGGGACTAGCGGTACAGATACGCAGTATTTT. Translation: CASSLGTSGTDTQYF.

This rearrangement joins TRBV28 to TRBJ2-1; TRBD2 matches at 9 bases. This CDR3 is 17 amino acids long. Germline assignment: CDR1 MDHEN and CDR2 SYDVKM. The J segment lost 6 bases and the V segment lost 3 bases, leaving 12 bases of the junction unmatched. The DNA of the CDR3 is TGTGCCAGCAGTTTCGACATAGCGGGAGAGGGGGGCAATGAGCAGTTCTTC. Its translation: CASSFDIAGEGGNEQFF.

The CDR3 loop reads CASSPMEQRNTEAFF. Here the CDR3 DNA reads TGTGCCAGCAGTCCGATGGAGCAGAGGAACACTGAAGCTTTCTTT. The chain joins TRBV28 to TRBJ1-1; D not resolved. The CDR3 is made up of 15 amino acids. V gave up 5 bases and J gave up 1 base, with 14 bases separating them. Germline CDR1 and CDR2: MDHEN and SYDVKM.

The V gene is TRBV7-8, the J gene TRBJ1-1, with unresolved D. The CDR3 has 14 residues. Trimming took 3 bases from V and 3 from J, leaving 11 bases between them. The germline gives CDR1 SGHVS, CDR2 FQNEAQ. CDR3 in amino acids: CASSLREMDTEAFF. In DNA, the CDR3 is TGTGCCAGCAGCTTGCGAGAAATGGACACTGAAGCTTTCTTT.

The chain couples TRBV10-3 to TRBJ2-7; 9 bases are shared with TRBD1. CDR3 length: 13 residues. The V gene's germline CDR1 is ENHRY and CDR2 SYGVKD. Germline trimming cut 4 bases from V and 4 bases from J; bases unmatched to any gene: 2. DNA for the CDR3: TGTGCCATCAGTGGGACAGGGGATTACGAGCAGTACTTC. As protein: CAISGTGDYEQYF.

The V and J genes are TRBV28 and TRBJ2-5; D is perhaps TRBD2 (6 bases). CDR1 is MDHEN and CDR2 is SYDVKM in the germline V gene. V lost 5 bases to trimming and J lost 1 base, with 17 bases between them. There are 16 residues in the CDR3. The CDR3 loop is CASSGLEGGGQETQYF. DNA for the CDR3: TGTGCCAGCAGTGGGTTGGAGGGCGGTGGCCAAGAGACCCAGTACTTC.